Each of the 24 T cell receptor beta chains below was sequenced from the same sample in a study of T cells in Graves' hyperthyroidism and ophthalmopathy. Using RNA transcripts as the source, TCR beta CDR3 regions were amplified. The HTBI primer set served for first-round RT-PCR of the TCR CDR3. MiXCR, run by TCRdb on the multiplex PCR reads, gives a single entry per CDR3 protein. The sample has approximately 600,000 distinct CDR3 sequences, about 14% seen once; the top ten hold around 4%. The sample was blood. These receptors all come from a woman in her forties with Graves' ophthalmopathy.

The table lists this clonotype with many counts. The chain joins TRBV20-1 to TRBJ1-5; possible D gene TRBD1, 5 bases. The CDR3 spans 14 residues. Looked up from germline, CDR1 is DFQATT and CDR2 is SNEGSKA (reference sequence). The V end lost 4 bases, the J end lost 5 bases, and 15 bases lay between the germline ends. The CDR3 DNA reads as TGCAGTGCTACGCCCGGGGCGAAGGATCAGCCCCAGCATTTT. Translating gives CSATPGAKDQPQHF.

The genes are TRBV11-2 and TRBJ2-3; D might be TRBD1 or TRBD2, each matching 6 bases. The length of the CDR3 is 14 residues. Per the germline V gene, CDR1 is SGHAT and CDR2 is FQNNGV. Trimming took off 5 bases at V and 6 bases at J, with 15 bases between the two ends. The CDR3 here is CASSITRGADTQYF. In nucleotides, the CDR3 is TGTGCCAGCAGCATAACGAGGGGGGCCGATACGCAGTATTTT.

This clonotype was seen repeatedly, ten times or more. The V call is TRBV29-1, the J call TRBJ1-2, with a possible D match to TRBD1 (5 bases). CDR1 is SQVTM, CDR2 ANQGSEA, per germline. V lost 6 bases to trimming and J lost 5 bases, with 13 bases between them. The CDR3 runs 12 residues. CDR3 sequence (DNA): TGCAGCGTGAGGGGCGCAGAATATGGCTACACCTTC. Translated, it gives CSVRGAEYGYTF.

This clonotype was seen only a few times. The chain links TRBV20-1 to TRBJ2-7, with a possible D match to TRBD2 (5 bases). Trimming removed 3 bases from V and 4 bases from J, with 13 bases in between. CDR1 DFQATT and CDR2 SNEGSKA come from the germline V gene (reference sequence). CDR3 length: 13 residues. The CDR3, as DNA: TGCAGTGCTAGTAAAGGGAGCGGTTACGAGCAGTACTTC. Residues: CSASKGSGYEQYF.

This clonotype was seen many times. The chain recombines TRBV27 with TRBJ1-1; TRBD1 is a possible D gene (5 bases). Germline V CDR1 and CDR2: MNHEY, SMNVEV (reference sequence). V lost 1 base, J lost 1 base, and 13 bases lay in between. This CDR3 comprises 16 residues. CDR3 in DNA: TGTGCCAGCAGTTTATTACCGGGACGCCGGAACACTGAAGCTTTCTTT. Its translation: CASSLLPGRRNTEAFF.

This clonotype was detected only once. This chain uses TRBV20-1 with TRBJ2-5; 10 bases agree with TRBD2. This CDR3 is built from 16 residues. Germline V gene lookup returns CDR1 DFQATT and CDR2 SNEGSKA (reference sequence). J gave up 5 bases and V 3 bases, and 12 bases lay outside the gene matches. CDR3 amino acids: CSASDLAGARRETQYF. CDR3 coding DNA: TGCAGTGCTAGTGATCTAGCGGGGGCCAGACGGGAGACCCAGTACTTC.

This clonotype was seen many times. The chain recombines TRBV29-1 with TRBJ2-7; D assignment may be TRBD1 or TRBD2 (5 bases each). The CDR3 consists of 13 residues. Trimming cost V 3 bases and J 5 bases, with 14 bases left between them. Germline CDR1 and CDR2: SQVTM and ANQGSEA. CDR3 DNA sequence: TGCAGCGTTGACTCGAGGGGTCGGGACGAGCAGTACTTC. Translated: CSVDSRGRDEQYF.

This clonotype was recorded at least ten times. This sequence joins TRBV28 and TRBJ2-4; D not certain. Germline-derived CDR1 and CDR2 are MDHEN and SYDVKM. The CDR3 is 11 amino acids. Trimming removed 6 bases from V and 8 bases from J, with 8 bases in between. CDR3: CASRELDIQYF. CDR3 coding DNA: TGTGCCAGCAGAGAATTAGACATTCAGTACTTC.

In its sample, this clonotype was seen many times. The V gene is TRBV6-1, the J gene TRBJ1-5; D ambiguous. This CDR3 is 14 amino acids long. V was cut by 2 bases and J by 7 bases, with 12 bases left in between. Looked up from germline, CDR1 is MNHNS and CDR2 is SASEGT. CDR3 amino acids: CASSENTSRQPQHF. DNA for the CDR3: TGTGCCAGCAGTGAAAACACATCAAGGCAGCCCCAGCATTTT.

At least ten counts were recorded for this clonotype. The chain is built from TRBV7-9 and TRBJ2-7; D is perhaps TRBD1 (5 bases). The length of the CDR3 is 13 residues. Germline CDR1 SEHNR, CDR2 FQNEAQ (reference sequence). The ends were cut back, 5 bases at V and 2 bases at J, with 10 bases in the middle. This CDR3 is CASSPGHTYEQYF. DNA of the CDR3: TGTGCCAGCAGCCCCGGACATACCTACGAGCAGTACTTC.

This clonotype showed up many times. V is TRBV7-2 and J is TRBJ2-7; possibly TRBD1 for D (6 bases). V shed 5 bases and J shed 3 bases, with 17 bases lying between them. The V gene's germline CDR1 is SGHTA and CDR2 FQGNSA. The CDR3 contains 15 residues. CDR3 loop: CASSPNRESVYEQYF. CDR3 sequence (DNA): TGTGCCAGCAGCCCAAACAGGGAGTCGGTCTACGAGCAGTACTTC.

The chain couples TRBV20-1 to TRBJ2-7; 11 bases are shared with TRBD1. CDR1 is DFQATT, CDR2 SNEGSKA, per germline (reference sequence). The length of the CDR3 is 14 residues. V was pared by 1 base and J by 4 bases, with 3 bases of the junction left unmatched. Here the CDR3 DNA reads TGCAGTGCTAGAGTGGACAGGGGGCTGTACGAGCAGTACTTC. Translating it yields CSARVDRGLYEQYF.

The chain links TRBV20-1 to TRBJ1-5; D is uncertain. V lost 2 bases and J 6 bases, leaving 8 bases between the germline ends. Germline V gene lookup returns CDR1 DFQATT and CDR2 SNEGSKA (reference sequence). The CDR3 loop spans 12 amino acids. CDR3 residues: CSARSSSQPQHF. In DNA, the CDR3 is TGCAGTGCTAGAAGTTCTAGTCAGCCCCAGCATTTT.

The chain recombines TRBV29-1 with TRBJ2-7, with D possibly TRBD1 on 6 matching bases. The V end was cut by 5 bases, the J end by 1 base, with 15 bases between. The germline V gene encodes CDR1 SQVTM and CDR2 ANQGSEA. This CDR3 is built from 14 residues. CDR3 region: CSVLARGSSYEQYF. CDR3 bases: TGCAGCGTTCTCGCCAGGGGAAGTTCCTACGAGCAGTACTTC.

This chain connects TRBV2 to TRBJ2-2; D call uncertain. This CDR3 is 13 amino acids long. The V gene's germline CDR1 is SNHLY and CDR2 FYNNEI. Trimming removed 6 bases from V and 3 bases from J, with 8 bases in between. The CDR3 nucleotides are TGTGCCAGCAGGGGCACATACACCGGGGAGCTGTTTTTT. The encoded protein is CASRGTYTGELFF.

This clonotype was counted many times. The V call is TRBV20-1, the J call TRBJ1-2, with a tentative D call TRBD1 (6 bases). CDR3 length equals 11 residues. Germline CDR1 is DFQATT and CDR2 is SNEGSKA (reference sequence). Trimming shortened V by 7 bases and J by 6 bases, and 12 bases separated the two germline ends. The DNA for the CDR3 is TGCAGTGGTAGGACAGTAGATGGCTACACCTTC. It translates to CSGRTVDGYTF.

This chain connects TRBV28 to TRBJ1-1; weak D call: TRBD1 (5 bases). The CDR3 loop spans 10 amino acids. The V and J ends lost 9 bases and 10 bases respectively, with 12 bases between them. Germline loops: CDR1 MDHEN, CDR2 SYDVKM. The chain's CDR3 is CASSGSGAFF. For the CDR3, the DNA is TGTGCCAGTTCAGGGTCGGGAGCTTTCTTT.

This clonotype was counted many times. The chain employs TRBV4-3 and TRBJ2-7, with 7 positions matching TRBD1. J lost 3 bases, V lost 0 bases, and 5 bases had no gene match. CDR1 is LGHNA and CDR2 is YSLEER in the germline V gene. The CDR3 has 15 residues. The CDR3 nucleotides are TGCGCCAGCAGCCAAGAAGGGTCAGGGGGCTACGAGCAGTACTTC. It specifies CASSQEGSGGYEQYF.

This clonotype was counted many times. CDR3 DNA: TGTGCCAGCAGTTTAAGAACAAGCGGAGGCACTGAAGCTTTCTTT. Protein: CASSLRTSGGTEAFF. This chain joins TRBV12-3 or TRBV12-4 and TRBJ1-1, with no clear D. Trimming removed 2 bases at V and 4 bases at J, with 14 bases between. The CDR3 length is 15 residues.

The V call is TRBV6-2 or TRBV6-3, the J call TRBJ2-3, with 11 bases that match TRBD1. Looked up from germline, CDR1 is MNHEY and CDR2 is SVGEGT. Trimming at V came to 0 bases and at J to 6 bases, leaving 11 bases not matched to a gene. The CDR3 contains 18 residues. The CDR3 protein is CASSYSSSGQGATDTQYF. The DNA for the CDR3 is TGTGCCAGCAGTTACTCGAGCAGCGGACAGGGGGCGACGGATACGCAGTATTTT.

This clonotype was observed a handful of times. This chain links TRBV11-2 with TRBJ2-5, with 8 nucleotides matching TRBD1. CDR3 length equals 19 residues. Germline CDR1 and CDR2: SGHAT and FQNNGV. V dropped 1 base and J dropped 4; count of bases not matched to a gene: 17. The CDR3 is CASSLVGPSGQGIPETQYF. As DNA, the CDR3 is TGTGCCAGCAGCTTAGTGGGCCCCTCCGGACAGGGCATCCCAGAGACCCAGTACTTC.

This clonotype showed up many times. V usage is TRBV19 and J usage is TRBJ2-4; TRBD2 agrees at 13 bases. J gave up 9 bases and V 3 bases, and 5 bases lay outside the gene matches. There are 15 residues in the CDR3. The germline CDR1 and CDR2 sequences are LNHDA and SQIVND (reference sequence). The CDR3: CASSILRLAGGIQYF. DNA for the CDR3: TGTGCCAGTAGTATCCTGAGACTAGCGGGAGGCATTCAGTACTTC. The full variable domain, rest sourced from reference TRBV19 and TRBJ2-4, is DGGITQSPKYLFRKEGQNVTLSCEQNLNHDAMYWYRQDPGQGLRLIYYSQIVNDFQKGDIAEGYSVSREKKESFPLTVTSAQKNPTAFYLCASSILRLAGGIQYFGAGTRLSVL.

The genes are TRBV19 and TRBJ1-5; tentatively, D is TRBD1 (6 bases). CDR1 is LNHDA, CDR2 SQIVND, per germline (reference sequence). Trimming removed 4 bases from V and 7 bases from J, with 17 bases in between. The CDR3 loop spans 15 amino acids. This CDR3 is CASSTSRGARQPQHF. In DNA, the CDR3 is TGTGCCAGTAGTACCTCCCGGGGGGCGAGGCAGCCCCAGCATTTT.

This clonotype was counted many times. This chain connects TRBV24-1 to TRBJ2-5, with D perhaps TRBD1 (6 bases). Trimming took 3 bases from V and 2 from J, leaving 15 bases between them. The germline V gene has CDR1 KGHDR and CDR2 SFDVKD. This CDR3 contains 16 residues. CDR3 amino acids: CATSDNTGFGQETQYF. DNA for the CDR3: TGTGCCACCAGTGATAATACAGGGTTTGGACAAGAGACCCAGTACTTC.